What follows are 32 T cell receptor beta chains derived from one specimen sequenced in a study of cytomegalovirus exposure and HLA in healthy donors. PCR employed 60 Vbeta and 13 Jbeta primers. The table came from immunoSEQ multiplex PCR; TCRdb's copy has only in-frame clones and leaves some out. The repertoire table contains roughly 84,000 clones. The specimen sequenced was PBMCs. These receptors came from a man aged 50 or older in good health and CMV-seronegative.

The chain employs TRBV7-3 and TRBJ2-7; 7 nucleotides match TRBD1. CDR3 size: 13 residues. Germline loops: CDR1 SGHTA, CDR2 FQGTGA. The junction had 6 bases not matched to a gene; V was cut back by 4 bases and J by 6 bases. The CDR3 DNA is TGTGCCAGCAGCTCAGTGACAGGGAGCGAGCAGTACTTC. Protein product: CASSSVTGSEQYF. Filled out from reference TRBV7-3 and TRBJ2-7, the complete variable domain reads GAGVSQTPSNKVTEKGKYVELRCDPISGHTALYWYRQSLGQGPEFLIYFQGTGAADDSGLPNDRFFAVRPEGSVSTLKIQRTERGDSAVYLCASSSVTGSEQYFGPGTRLTVT.

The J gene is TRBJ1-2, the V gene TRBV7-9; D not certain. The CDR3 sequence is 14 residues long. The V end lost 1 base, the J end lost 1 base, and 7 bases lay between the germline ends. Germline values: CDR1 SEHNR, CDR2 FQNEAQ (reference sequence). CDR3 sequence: CASSLVSFNYGYTF. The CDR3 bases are TGTGCCAGCAGCTTAGTATCTTTTAACTATGGCTACACCTTC.

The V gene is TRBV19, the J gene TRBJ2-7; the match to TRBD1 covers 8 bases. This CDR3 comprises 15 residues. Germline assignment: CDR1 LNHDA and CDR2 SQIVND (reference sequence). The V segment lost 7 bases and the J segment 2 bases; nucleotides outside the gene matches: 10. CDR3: CASKQGALSTYEQYF. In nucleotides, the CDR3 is TGTGCCAGTAAGCAGGGGGCTTTATCTACCTACGAGCAGTACTTC.

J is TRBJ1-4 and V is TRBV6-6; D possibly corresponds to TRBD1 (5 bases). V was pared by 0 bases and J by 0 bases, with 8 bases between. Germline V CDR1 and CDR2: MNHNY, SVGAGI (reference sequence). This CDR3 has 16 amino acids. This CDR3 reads CASSYSIQATNEKLFF. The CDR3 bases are TGTGCCAGCAGTTACTCGATACAGGCAACTAATGAAAAACTGTTTTTT.

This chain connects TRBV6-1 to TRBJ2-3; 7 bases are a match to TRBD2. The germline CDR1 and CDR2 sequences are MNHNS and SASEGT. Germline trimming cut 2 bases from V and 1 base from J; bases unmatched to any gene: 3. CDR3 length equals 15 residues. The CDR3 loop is CASSEFAGGTDTQYF. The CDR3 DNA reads TGTGCCAGCAGTGAATTTGCGGGGGGCACAGATACGCAGTATTTT.

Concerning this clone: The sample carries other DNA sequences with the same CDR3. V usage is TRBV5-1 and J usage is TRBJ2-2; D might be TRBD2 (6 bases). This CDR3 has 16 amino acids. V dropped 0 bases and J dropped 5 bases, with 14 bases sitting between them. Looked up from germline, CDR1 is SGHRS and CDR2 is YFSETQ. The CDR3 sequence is CASSLAGGAGTGELFF. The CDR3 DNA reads TGCGCCAGCAGCTTGGCCGGCGGGGCAGGGACCGGGGAGCTGTTTTTT.

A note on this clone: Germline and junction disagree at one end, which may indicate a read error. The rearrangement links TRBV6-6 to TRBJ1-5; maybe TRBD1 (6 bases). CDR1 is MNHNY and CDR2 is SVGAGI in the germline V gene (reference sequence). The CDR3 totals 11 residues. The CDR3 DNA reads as TGTGCCAGCAGAACAGGGAACGAAAAGCGTTTT. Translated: CASRTGNEKRF.

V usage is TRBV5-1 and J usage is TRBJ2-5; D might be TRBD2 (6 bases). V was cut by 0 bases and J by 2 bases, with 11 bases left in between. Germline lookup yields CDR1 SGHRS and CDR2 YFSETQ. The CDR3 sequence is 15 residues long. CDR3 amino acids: CASSLGLAGQETQYF. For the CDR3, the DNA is TGCGCCAGCAGCTTGGGGTTGGCGGGGCAAGAGACCCAGTACTTC.

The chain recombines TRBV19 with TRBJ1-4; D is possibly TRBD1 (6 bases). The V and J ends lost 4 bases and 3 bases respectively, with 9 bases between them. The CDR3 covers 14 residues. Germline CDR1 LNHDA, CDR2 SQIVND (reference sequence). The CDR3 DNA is TGTGCCAGTAGTAGGACAGAAGCTAATGAAAAACTGTTTTTT. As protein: CASSRTEANEKLFF.

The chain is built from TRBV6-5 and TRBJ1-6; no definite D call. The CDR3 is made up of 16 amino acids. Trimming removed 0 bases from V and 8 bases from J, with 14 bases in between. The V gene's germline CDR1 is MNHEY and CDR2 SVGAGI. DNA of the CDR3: TGTGCCAGCAGTTACTCAACGTCAGGATTCGATTCACCCCTCCACTTT. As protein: CASSYSTSGFDSPLHF.

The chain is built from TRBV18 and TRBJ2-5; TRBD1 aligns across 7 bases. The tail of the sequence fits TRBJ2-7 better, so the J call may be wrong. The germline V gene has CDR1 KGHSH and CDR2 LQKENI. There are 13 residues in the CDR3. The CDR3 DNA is TGTGCCAGCTCACCGGGACAGACCTACGAGCAGTACTTC. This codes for CASSPGQTYEQYF.

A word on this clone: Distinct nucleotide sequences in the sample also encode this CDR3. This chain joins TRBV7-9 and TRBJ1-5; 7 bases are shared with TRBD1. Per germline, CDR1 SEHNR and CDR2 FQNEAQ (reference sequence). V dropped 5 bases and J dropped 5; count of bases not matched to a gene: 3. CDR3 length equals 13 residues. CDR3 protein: CASSRQGDQPQHF. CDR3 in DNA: TGTGCCAGCAGCCGACAGGGCGATCAGCCCCAGCATTTT.

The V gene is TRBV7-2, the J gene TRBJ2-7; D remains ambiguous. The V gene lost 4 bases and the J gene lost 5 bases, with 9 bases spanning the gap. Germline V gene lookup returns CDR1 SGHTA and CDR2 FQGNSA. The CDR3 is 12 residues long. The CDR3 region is CASSWAKDEQYF. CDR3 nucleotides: TGTGCCAGCAGCTGGGCGAAGGACGAGCAGTACTTC.

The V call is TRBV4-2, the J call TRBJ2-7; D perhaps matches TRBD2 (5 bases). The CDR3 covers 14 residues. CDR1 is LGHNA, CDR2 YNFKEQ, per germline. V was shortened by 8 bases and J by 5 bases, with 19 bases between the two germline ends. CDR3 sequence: CASRGPSPSDEQYF. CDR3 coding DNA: TGTGCCAGCCGGGGTCCTAGCCCCTCGGACGAGCAGTACTTC.

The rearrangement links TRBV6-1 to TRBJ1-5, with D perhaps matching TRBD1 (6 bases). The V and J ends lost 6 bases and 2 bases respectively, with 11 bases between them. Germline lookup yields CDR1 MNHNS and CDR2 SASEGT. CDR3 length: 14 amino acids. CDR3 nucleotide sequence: TGTGCCAGCAGCTCCAGGACAGGCAATCAGCCCCAGCATTTT. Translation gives CASSSRTGNQPQHF.

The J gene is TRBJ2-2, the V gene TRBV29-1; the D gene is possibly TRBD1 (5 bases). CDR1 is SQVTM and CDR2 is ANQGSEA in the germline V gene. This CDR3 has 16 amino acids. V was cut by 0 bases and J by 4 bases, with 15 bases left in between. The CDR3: CSVEDWGRESTGELFF. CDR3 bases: TGCAGCGTTGAAGATTGGGGCAGGGAAAGCACCGGGGAGCTGTTTTTT.

DNA for the CDR3: TGTGCCAGCAGTATTTATCAGGGAGGAGGTCAGCCCCAGCATTTT. This sequence encodes CASSIYQGGGQPQHF. V is TRBV28 and J is TRBJ1-5; D is possibly TRBD1 (5 bases). V was pared by 5 bases and J by 6 bases, with 17 bases between. This CDR3 contains 15 residues. Germline CDR1 reads MDHEN; CDR2 reads SYDVKM.

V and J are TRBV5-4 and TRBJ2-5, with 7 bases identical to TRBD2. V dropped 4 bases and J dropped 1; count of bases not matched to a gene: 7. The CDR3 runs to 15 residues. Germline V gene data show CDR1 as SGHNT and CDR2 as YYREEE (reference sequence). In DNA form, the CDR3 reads TGTGCCAGCAGCAAGGGCGGGACTATCCAAGAGACCCAGTACTTC. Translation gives CASSKGGTIQETQYF.

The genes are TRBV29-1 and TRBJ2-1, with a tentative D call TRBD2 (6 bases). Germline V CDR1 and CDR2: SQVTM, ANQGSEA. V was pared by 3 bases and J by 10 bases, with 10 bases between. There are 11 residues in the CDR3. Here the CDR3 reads CSVDRAGEQFF. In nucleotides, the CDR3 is TGCAGCGTTGACCGTGCGGGGGAGCAGTTCTTC.

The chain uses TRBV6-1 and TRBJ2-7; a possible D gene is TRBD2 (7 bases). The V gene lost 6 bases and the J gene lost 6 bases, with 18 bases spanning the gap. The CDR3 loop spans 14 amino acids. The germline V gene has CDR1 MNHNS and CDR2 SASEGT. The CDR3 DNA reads TGTGCCAGCAGGGCCATCGCGGGGGCGGGCGAGCAGTACTTC. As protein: CASRAIAGAGEQYF.

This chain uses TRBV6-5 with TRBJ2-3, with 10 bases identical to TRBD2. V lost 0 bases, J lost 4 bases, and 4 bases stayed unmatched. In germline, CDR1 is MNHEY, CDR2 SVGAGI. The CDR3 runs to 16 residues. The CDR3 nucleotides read TGTGCCAGCAGTTACTCCAGCGGGGGGGCATCAGATACGCAGTATTTT. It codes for CASSYSSGGASDTQYF.

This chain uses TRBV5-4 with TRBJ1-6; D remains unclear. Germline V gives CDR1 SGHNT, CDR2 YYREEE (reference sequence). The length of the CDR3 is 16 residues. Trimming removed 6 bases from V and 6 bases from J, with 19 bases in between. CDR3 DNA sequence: TGTGCCAGCACCGTGAACCGGGGAGCAGGTAATTCACCCCTCCACTTT. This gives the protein CASTVNRGAGNSPLHF.

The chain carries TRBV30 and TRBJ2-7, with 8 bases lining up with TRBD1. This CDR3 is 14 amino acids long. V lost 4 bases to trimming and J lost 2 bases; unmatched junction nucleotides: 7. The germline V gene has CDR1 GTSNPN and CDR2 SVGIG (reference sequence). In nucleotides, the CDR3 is TGTGCCTGGACTCGGACAGGGCGAACCTACGAGCAGTACTTC. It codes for CAWTRTGRTYEQYF.

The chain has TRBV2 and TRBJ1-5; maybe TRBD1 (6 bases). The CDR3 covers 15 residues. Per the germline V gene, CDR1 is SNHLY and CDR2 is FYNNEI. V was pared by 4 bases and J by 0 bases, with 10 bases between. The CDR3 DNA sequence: TGTGCCAGCAGTGCAGGACAGCCTAGCAATCAGCCCCAGCATTTT. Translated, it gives CASSAGQPSNQPQHF.

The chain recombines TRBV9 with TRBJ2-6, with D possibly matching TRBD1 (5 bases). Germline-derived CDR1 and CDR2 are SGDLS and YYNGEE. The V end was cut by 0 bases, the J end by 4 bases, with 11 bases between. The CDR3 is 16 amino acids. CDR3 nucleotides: TGTGCCAGCAGCGTAGCGGACAACCCCGGGGCCAACGTCCTGACTTTC. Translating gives CASSVADNPGANVLTF.

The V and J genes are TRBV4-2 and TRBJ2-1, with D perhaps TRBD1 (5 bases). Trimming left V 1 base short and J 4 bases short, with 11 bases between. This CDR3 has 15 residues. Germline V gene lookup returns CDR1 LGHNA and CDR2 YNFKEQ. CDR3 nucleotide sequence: TGTGCCAGCAGCCAAGGTCAGGGTGGGTACAATGAGCAGTTCTTC. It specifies CASSQGQGGYNEQFF.

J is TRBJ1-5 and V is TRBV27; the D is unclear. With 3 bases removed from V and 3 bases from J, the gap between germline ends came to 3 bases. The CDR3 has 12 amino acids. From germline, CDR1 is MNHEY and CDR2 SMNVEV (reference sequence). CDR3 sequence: CASSFYNQPQHF. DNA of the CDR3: TGTGCCAGCAGTTTCTACAATCAGCCCCAGCATTTT.

The CDR3 DNA is TGTGCCAGCAGCTTAGCGGTTGGCAGGGGGCTGAGTGGCTACACCTTC. Its protein product is CASSLAVGRGLSGYTF. V and J are TRBV7-2 and TRBJ1-2, with 8 bases aligning to TRBD1. Per germline, CDR1 SGHTA and CDR2 FQGNSA. This CDR3 is 16 amino acids long. J gave up 7 bases and V 0 bases, and 10 bases lay outside the gene matches.

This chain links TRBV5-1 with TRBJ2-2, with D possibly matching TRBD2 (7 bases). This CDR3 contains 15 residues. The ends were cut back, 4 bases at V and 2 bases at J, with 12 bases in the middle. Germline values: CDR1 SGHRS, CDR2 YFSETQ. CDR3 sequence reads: CASSGGAANTGELFF. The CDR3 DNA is TGCGCCAGCAGCGGGGGGGCCGCTAACACCGGGGAGCTGTTTTTT.

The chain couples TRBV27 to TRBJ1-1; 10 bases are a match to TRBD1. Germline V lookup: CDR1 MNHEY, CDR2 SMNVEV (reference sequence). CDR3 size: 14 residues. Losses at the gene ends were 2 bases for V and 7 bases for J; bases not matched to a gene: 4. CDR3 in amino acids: CASSLGGQGNEAFF. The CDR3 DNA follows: TGTGCCAGCAGTTTAGGGGGACAGGGGAATGAAGCTTTCTTT.

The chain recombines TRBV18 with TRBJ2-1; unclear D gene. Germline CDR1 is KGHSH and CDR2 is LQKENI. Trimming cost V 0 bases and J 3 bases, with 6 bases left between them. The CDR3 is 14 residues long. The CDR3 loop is CASSPPDNYNEQFF. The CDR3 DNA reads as TGTGCCAGCTCACCACCAGACAACTACAATGAGCAGTTCTTC.

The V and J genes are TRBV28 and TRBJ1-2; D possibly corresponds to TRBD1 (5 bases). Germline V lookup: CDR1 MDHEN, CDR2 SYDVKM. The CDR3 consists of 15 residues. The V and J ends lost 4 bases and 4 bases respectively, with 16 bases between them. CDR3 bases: TGTGCCAGCAGTTCCCCCCGTGGGGGGAGCTATGGCTACACCTTC. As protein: CASSSPRGGSYGYTF.